This TCR beta chain stems from a study of blood T cell repertoires in COVID-19. About the research overall: Sites across the United States, Italy and Spain contributed samples from acute and convalescent COVID-19.

J gave up 6 bases and V 4 bases, and 15 bases lay outside the gene matches. This CDR3 is built from 17 residues. The V gene's germline CDR1 is LGHNA and CDR2 YNFKEQ. In the original analysis: Reference gene primer amplification gave nucleated cell count estimates. Generated by immunoSEQ multiplex PCR, the TCRdb table keeps only in-frame clones and is missing some. V and J calls and clone size are copied from that table; D and trimming were computed from the DNA. This sample yields 30,000 to 35,000 clones, of which more than 75% are seen a single time; around 15% belongs to the top ten. This receptor was obtained from a man aged 55 to 70 with active COVID-19. Sequencing was carried out using peripheral blood. The rearrangement links TRBV4-2 to TRBJ2-5, with 9 bases lining up with TRBD2. The CDR3 spells CASSREGGGGAKKTQYF. The CDR3 DNA follows: TGTGCCAGCAGCCGGGAAGGGGGCGGGGGGGCTAAAAAGACCCAGTACTTC.